Here is one TCR beta chain with its context. This clonotype was found a few times. Its antigen target is currently unknown. Base qualities are not recorded, but no much larger clone differs from it by a single base. The CDR3 contains 13 residues, cysteine and phenylalanine counted. Of all the DNA, just the CDR3 is kept, 39 bases in frame from base 1. V is pruned by 3 bases and J by 8 bases, leaving 7 bases of the junction without a gene match. The CDR1 and CDR2 encoded by the germline V gene are SQVTM and ANQGSEA. This entry comes from a study of T-cell reconstitution after alpha-beta-depleted transplantation in children (dated by TCRdb to about 2016). About the investigation overall: The study quantitatively tracked T-cell immune reconstitution after TCRalphabeta/CD19-depleted allogeneic hematopoietic cell transplantation in children using TCR repertoire profiling.

Library preparation was by PCR. Sequencing was carried out with an Illumina HiSeq 2500. To normalize quantification of the TCRbeta repertoire, the TCR libraries were built with molecular barcoding that relied on unique molecular identifiers. Using fastp trimming at Q25 and MiXCR clonotype assembly, TCRdb reanalyzed the public sequencing data and kept in-frame beta chains. Each record represents a unique CDR3 protein, reported with the most common genes and DNA among its rows. This sample has 330,000 or so distinct CDR3 sequences in its table, and approximately 10% of those were observed once. The ten largest make up 2% to 3% of the sample.

Sequences were derived from PBMCs from the stem cell graft donor, sampled from the stem cell graft. The receptor's source is a human donor who donated a stem cell graft to a child with acute lymphoblastic leukemia. The chain joins TRBV29-1 to TRBJ2-1; TRBD2 aligns with 7 central bases. The DNA sequence is given as TGCAGCGTTGAGATGGCGGGAGACTATGAGCAGTTCTTC. Translation gives CSVEMAGDYEQFF.